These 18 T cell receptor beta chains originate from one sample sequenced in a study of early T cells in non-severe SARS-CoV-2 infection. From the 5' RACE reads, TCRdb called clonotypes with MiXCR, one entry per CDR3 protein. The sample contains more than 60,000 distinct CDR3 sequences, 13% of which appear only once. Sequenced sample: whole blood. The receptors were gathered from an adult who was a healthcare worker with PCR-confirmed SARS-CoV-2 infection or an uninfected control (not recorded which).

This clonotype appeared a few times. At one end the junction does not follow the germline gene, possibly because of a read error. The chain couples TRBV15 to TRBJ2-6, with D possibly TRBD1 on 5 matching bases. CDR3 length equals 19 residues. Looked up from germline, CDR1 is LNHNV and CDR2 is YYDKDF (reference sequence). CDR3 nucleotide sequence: TGTGCCACCAGCAGAACCAGACTTATTAACCCCTCTGGGGCCAACGTCCTGGCTTTC. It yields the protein CATSRTRLINPSGANVLAF.

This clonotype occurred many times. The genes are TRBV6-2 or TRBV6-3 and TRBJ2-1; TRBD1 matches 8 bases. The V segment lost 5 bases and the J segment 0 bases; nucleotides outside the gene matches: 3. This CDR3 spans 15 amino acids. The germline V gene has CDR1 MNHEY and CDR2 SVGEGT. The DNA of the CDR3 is TGTGCCAGCAGTCGAACAGGGGGCTCCTACAATGAGCAGTTCTTC. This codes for CASSRTGGSYNEQFF.

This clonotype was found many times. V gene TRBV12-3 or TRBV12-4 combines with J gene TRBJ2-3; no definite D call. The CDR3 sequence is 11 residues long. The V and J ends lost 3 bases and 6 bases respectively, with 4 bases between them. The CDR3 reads CASSFADTQYF. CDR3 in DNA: TGTGCCAGCAGTTTTGCGGATACGCAGTATTTT.

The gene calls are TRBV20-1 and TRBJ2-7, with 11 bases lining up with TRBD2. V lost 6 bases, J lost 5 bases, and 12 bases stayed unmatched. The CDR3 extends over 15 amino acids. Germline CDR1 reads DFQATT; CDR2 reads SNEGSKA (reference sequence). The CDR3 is CSARIPGTSGHEQYF. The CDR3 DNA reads TGCAGTGCCAGGATTCCCGGGACTAGCGGCCACGAGCAGTACTTC.

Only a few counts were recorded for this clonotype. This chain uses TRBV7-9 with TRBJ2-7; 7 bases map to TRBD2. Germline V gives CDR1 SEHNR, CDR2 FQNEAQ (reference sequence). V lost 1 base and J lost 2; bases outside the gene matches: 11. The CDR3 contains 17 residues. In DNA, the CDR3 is TGTGCCAGCAGCTTAGGAGCTTCGCGGGAGCTCACCTACGAGCAGTACTTC. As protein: CASSLGASRELTYEQYF.

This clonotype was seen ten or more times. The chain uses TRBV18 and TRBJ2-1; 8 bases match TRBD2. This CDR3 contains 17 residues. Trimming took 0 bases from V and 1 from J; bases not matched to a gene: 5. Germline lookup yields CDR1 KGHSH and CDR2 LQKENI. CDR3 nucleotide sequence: TGTGCCAGCTCACCACCGTCGGGGGGGCGATCCTACAATGAGCAGTTCTTC. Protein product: CASSPPSGGRSYNEQFF.

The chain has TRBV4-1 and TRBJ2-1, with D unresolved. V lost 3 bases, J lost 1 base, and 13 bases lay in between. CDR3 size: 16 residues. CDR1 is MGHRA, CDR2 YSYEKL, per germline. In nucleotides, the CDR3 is TGCGCCAGCAGCCAGGCCCCCGGGCGGTCCTACAATGAGCAGTTCTTC. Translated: CASSQAPGRSYNEQFF.

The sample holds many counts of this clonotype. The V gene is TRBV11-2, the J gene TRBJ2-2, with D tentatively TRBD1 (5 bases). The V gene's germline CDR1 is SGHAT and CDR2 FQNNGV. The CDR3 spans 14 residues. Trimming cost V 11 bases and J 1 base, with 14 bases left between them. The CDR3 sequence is CAWSRQLNTGELFF. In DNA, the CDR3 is TGTGCCTGGTCGCGACAGCTGAACACCGGGGAGCTGTTTTTT.

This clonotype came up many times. CDR3 DNA: TGCGCCAGCAGTGAAGCGGGCGGGGATGGCTACACCTTC. It is translated as CASSEAGGDGYTF. This chain joins TRBV10-2 and TRBJ1-2; no definite D call. This CDR3 is built from 13 residues. The germline V and J ends were trimmed by 3 bases and 6 bases, with 11 bases remaining between them. The germline V gene has CDR1 WSHSY and CDR2 SAAADI.

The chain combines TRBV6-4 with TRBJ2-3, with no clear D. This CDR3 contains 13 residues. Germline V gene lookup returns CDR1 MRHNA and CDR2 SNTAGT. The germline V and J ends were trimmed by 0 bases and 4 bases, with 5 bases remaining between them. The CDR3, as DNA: TGTGCCAGCAGTGACTCTACGGCAGATACGCAGTATTTT. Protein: CASSDSTADTQYF.

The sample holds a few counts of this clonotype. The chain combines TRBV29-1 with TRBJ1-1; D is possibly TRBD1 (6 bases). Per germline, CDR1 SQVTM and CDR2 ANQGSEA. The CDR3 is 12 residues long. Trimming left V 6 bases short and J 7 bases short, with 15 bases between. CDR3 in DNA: TGCAGCGTCGGGGATTCGGACAGTGAAGCTTTCTTT. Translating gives CSVGDSDSEAFF. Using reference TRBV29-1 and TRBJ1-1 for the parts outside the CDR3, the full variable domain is SAVISQKPSRDICQRGTSLTIQCQVDSQVTMMFWYRQQPGQSLTLIATANQGSEATYESGFVIDKFPISRPNLTFSTLTVSNMSPEDSSIYLCSVGDSDSEAFFGQGTRLTVV.

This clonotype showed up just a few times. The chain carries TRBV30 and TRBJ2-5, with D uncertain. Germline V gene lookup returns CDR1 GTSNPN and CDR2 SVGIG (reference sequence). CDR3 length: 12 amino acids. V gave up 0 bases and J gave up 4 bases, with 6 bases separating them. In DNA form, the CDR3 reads TGTGCCTGGAGTGTACAATCAGAGACCCAGTACTTC. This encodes CAWSVQSETQYF.

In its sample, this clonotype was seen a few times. Here the CDR3 DNA reads TGTGCCAGCTCAGCGGGTCTTTCTGGGGCCAACGTCCTGACTTTC. The encoded protein is CASSAGLSGANVLTF. The chain has TRBV18 and TRBJ2-6, with D possibly matching TRBD2 (5 bases). The CDR3 runs 15 residues. Germline V gives CDR1 KGHSH, CDR2 LQKENI. V lost 5 bases and J 1 base, leaving 9 bases between the germline ends.

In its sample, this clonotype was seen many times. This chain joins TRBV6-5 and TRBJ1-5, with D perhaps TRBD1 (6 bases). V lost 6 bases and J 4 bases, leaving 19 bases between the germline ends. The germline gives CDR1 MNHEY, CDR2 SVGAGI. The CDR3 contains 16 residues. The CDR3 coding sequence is TGTGCCAGCAGATCCGGGACACTTAAGATTAATCAGCCCCAGCATTTT. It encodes CASRSGTLKINQPQHF.

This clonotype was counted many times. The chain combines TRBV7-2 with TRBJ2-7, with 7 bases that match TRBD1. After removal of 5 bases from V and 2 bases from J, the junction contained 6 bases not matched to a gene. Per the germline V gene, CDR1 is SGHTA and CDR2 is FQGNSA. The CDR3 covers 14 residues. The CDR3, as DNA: TGTGCCAGCAGCCAGCTAGGGGGCCCCTACGAGCAGTACTTC. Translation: CASSQLGGPYEQYF. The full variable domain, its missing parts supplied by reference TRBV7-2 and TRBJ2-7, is GAGVSQSPSNKVTEKGKDVELRCDPISGHTALYWYRQSLGQGLEFLIYFQGNSAPDKSGLPSDRFSAERTGGSVSTLTIQRTQQEDSAVYLCASSQLGGPYEQYFGPGTRLTVT.

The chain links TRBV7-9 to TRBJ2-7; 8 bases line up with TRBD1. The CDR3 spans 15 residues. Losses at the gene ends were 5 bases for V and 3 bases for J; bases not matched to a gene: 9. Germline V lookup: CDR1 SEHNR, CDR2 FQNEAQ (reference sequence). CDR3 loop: CASSPRTGLNYEQYF. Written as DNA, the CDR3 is TGTGCCAGCAGCCCCCGGACAGGGCTTAACTACGAGCAGTACTTC.

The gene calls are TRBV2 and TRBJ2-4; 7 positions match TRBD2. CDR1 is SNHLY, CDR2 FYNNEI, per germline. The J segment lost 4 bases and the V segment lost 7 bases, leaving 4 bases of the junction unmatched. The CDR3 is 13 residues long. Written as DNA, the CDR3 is TGTGCCAGCACTGGGGGGGGAAAAAACATTCAGTACTTC. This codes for CASTGGGKNIQYF.

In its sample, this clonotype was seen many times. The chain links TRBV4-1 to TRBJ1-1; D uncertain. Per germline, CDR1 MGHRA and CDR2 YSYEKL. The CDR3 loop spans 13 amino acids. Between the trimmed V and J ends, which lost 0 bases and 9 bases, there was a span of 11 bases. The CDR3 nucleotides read TGCGCCAGCAGCCAAGATGTGAGGAGAAAAGCTTTCTTT. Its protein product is CASSQDVRRKAFF.